This passage covers 7 T cell receptor beta chains from one sample sequenced in a study of T cell repertoires in cytomegalovirus infection (dated by TCRdb to between 2018 and 2021). TCRdb shows the sequencer as Illumina HiSeq 1500. Starting from the raw public reads, TCRdb applied fastp trimming at Q25, assembled clones with MiXCR and retained in-frame beta chains. Identical CDR3 proteins give one entry, which carries the most common genes and DNA. The sample includes about 300,000 distinct CDR3 sequences, with roughly a tenth observed a single time. The ten top clones hold more than 2.5% of the sample. The sequenced material came from PBMCs. Receptors originate from a human donor in good health (CMV status not recorded). Some clones in this sample may be carry-over from other donors' samples.

This clonotype appeared many times. The V gene is TRBV28, the J gene TRBJ2-1; 7 bases agree with TRBD1. CDR3 length: 15 amino acids. J gave up 1 base and V 5 bases, and 5 bases lay outside the gene matches. CDR1 is MDHEN, CDR2 SYDVKM, per germline. CDR3 amino acids: CASSRTGASYNEQFF. CDR3 coding DNA: TGTGCCAGCAGTAGAACAGGGGCTTCCTACAATGAGCAGTTCTTC.

This clonotype was observed at least ten times. The V call is TRBV28, the J call TRBJ2-7; 8 positions agree with TRBD1. The germline V gene has CDR1 MDHEN and CDR2 SYDVKM. The junction had 14 bases not matched to a gene; V was cut back by 3 bases and J by 7 bases. The CDR3 has 16 residues. CDR3 sequence reads: CASSLLLAHRGREQYV. The CDR3 DNA is TGTGCCAGCAGTTTGTTGCTCGCCCACAGGGGGAGGGAGCAGTACGTC.

The J gene is TRBJ2-1, the V gene TRBV5-1, with D hard to call. Looked up from germline, CDR1 is SGHRS and CDR2 is YFSETQ. This CDR3 region has 15 residues. V lost 2 bases, J lost 0 bases, and 9 bases lay in between. Here the CDR3 reads CASSFQYNSYNEQFF. The CDR3 region has the DNA TGCGCCAGCAGCTTTCAGTACAACTCCTACAATGAGCAGTTCTTC.

This clonotype was found many times. The chain has TRBV19 and TRBJ1-2; D uncertain. Trimming removed 7 bases from V and 6 bases from J, with 3 bases in between. This CDR3 has 9 residues. Looked up from germline, CDR1 is LNHDA and CDR2 is SQIVND (reference sequence). CDR3 in DNA: TGTGCCAGTACGGATGGCTACACCTTC. The encoded protein is CASTDGYTF. Full variable domain (missing parts from reference TRBV19 and TRBJ1-2): DGGITQSPKYLFRKEGQNVTLSCEQNLNHDAMYWYRQDPGQGLRLIYYSQIVNDFQKGDIAEGYSVSREKKESFPLTVTSAQKNPTAFYLCASTDGYTFGSGTRLTVV.

This clonotype was seen many times. The chain is built from TRBV20-1 and TRBJ2-5; 9 nucleotides match TRBD2. This CDR3 is 15 amino acids long. After removal of 4 bases from V and 4 bases from J, the junction contained 10 bases not matched to a gene. Germline CDR1 and CDR2: DFQATT and SNEGSKA (reference sequence). As DNA, the CDR3 is TGCAGTGCTACCTCCGGGCGGACTAGCGTAGAGACCCAGTACTTC. As protein: CSATSGRTSVETQYF.

Ten or more counts support this clonotype. The gene calls are TRBV5-1 and TRBJ1-2; the D is unclear. V lost 2 bases, J lost 4 bases, and 9 bases lay in between. Germline assignment: CDR1 SGHRS and CDR2 YFSETQ. The CDR3 totals 13 residues. Here the CDR3 DNA reads TGCGCCAGCAGCTTTGAGCCGAGCTATGGCTACACCTTC. It codes for CASSFEPSYGYTF.

The chain combines TRBV28 with TRBJ2-2; D perhaps matches TRBD2 (5 bases). Per the germline V gene, CDR1 is MDHEN and CDR2 is SYDVKM. V lost 10 bases, J lost 3 bases, and 15 bases lay in between. This CDR3 is built from 14 residues. CDR3: CATLRDPDTGELFF. The CDR3, as DNA: TGTGCCACGCTCCGGGATCCGGACACCGGGGAGCTGTTTTTT.